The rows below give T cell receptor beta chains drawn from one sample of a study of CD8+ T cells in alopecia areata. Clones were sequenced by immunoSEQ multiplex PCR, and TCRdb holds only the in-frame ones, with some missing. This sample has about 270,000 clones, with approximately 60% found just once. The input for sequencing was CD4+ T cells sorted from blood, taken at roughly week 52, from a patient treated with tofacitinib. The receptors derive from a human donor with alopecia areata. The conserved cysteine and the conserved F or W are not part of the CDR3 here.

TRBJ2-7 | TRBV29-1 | SVGGGPYEQY
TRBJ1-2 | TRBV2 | ATMQGTGIGDGYT
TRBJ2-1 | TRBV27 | ASGRGSSYNEQF
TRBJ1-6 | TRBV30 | AWSLGQQNSPLH
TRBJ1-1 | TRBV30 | AWSVLRGTGGTEAF
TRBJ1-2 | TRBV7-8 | ASSLHDSYGYT
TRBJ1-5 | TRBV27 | ASSRVKGGQPQH
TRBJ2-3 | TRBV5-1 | ASSLGQHTDTQY
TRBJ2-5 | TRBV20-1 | SAGQETQY
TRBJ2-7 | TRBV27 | ASSTGRGEQY
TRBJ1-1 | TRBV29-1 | SADRVQGTEAF
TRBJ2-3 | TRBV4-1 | ASSQDQGGGTDTQY
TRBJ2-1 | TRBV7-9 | ASSTGLYNEQF
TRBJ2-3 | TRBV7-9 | ASRPWDRDTDTQY
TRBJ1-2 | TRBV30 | AWSPLGGRGYGYT
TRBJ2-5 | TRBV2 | AIPQGDQETQY
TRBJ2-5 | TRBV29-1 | SVEVAGLGETQY
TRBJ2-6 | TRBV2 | ASSETGVGANVLT
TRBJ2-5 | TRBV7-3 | ASSLRIGTAQETQY
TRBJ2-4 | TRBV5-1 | ASSLLQGANIQY
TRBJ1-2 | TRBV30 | AWSVYGQASYGYT
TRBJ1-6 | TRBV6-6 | ASSEGGQGRSPLH
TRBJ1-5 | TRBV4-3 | ASSQELGQPQH
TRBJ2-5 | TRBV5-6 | ASSRAAGTLKAETQY
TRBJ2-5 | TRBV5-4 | ASSPRTGVQETQY
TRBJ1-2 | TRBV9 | ASSVVGDGYGYT
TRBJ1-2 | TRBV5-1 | ASSLGQKSYT
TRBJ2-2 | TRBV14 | ASSQELAGELF
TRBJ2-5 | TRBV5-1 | ASSLALAETQY
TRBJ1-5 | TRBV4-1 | ASSQDRVGQPQH
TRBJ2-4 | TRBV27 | ASSSPGTRLAKNIQY
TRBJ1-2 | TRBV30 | AWRAAVEPWRGYT
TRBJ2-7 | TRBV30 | AWSGGGSIGEQY
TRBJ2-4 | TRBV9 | ASSDQTGHIQY
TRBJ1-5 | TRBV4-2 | ASSQGAGDNQPQH